The 3 T cell receptor beta chains listed next were all sequenced from one sample in a study of blood T cells in healthy people across ages. The use of a sample-barcoded 5' primer and a J-beta primer mix characterized a second PCR of roughly 6 to 11 cycles. MiXCR, applied by TCRdb to the 5' RACE reads, yields one record per CDR3 protein. The sample lists hundreds of thousands of distinct CDR3 sequences, about 51% occurring once. The sample consisted of blood. The origin of the receptors is a woman older than 75 in good health.

The genes are TRBV6-6 and TRBJ2-3, with 9 bases identical to TRBD1. The J segment lost 6 bases and the V segment lost 2 bases, leaving 9 bases of the junction unmatched. The CDR3 is made up of 16 amino acids. Germline values: CDR1 MNHNY, CDR2 SVGAGI (reference sequence). The CDR3 DNA sequence: TGTGCCAGCAGTTACCTAGGACAGGGGAGAGTTGATACGCAGTATTTT. Its translation is CASSYLGQGRVDTQYF.

This chain joins TRBV29-1 and TRBJ2-1; TRBD1 is a possible D gene (5 bases). V was pared by 0 bases and J by 1 base, with 10 bases between. There are 15 residues in the CDR3. Germline loops: CDR1 SQVTM, CDR2 ANQGSEA. The CDR3 reads CSVEEGRVSYNEQFF. The CDR3 DNA reads as TGCAGCGTTGAAGAGGGCAGGGTGTCCTACAATGAGCAGTTCTTC.

The genes are TRBV15 and TRBJ2-3; 8 bases fit TRBD2. The junction had 4 bases not matched to a gene; V was cut back by 2 bases and J by 0 bases. Germline CDR1 is LNHNV and CDR2 is YYDKDF (reference sequence). The length of the CDR3 is 16 residues. The CDR3 region is CATSRTGLASTDTQYF. The CDR3 DNA is TGTGCCACCAGCAGAACTGGACTAGCTAGCACAGATACGCAGTATTTT.